This note documents a single T cell receptor beta chain sequence. Its antigen is undetermined. This was a deep-level run. Libraries were prepared by immunoSEQ multiplex PCR; TCRdb keeps only in-frame clonotypes and omits some of them. Among roughly 2.2 million clones listed, more than 80% were seen once. This sample is drawn from a study of shared clonotypes between healthy human individuals. The CDR3 spans 17 residues. V trimming: 0 bases; J trimming: 6 bases; junction bases outside the gene matches: 7. Germline values: CDR1 SGHRS, CDR2 YFSETQ. Study observations and caveats: Naive CD4 clonotypes overlapped across several donors at approximately 5%.

The sequence derives from a man aged 18 to 35 in good health. Some clones in this sample may be carry-over from other donors' samples. The sample was naive CD4+ T cells from PBMCs. Subset in this sample: CD45RA+ positively selected. The chain couples TRBV5-1 to TRBJ2-3; 13 bases are shared with TRBD2. CDR3 sequence reads: CASSLAQTSGREDTQYF. DNA of the CDR3: TGCGCCAGCAGCTTGGCCCAAACTAGCGGGAGGGAGGATACGCAGTATTTT.